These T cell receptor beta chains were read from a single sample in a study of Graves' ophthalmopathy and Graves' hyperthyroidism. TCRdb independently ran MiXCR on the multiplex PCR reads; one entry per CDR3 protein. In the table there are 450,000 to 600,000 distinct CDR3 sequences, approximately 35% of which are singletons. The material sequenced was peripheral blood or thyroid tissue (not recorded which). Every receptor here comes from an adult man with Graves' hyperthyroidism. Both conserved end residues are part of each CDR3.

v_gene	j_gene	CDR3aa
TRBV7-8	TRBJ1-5	CASSPTHSNQPQHF
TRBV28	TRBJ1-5	CASSLRPNLPGGSNQPQHF
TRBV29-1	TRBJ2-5	CSVRGVGAGETQYF
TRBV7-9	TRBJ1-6	CASSAADRGQTNSPLHF
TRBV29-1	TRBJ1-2	CSAQNTYYGYTF
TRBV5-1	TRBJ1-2	CASSLADHLNYGYTF
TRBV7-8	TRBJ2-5	CASSPSGLAETQYF
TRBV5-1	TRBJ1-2	CASSAGTGRLYGYTF
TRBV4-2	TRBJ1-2	CASSLRNSNYGYTF
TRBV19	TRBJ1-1	CASSDLPGQGVNEAFF
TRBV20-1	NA	CSASRGYYNEQFF
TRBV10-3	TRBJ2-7	CAISEGQAYEQYF
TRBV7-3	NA	CASSLGQVSYNEQFF
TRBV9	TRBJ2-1	CASSASGRSYNEQFF
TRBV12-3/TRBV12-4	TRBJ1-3	CASNLGQGRNTIYF
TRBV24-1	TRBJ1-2	CATSDDGRDYDYTF
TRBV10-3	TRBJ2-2	CAISEGTVYSGNTGELFF
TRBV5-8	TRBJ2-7	CASSLDASSLYEQYF
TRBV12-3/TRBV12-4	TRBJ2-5	CASSLGASGAPQETQYF
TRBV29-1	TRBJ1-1	CSVDTEASF
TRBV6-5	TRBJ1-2	CASRGDMNGYTF
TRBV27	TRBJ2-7	CASSLVSGGHEQYF
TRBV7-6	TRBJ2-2	CASTPDKDRAGNTGELFF
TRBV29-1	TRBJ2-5	CSVEGRKETQYF
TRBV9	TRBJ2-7	CASSETGQGYYEQYF
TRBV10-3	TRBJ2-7	CASSYSIFEGLSYEQYF